This TCR beta chain came from a study of cytomegalovirus exposure and HLA in healthy donors. Assay used: immunoSEQ multiplex PCR; TCRdb lists only in-frame clones, some missing. The sample includes approximately 160,000 clones, about 85% seen only once; the top ten take 2% to 2.5%. Germline values: CDR1 LNHDA, CDR2 SQIVND (reference sequence). Trimming pared 7 bases from V and 6 bases from J, leaving 9 bases between. The CDR3 consists of 12 residues. V is TRBV19 and J is TRBJ2-2; possible D gene TRBD1, 5 bases. The sequenced material came from PBMCs. This TCR came from a man in his thirties or forties in good health and CMV-seropositive. The CDR3: CASTPRAGELFF. The CDR3 coding sequence is TGTGCCAGTACCCCCAGGGCCGGGGAGCTGTTTTTT.